This note documents a single T cell receptor (beta chain) sequence. As yet, its antigen is unknown. The sample originates from a study of CD8 T cells in ankylosing spondylitis. Study findings and constraints: Previous work reported some of these motif variants in the synovial fluid and blood of reactive arthritis.

Germline trimming cut 6 bases from V and 0 bases from J; bases unmatched to any gene: 6. The germline V gene has CDR1 MGHDK and CDR2 SYGVNS. The CDR3 has 15 residues. Preparation of TCR beta libraries was done by quantitative 5'-RACE with molecular barcodes. MiXCR, applied by TCRdb to the 5' RACE reads, yields one record per CDR3 protein. The table records about 27,000 distinct CDR3 sequences, 6.5% to 9% of them present only once. The specimen was blood. This clonotype originated in a male donor with ankylosing spondylitis or in good health (not recorded which). This sequence joins TRBV25-1 and TRBJ2-7; 9 bases agree with TRBD1. The DNA of the CDR3 is TGTGCCAGCAGCGACCGACAGGGGGTCTCCTACGAGCAGTACTTC. Encoded protein: CASSDRQGVSYEQYF.